The source of this T cell receptor beta chain is a study of cytomegalovirus exposure and HLA in healthy donors. Regarding the study as a whole: In a later analysis, HLA-associated TCR beta chains were more clonally expanded than equally common others. Most subjects' HLA-A and HLA-B alleles were reportedly predicted from TCR beta sequences. Later analysis identified a missense DCLRE1C variant that was linked to TCR beta V- and J-gene trimming.

Use of 60 Vbeta and 13 Jbeta primers characterized the PCR. Libraries were prepared by immunoSEQ multiplex PCR; TCRdb keeps only in-frame clonotypes and omits some of them. This table has 120,000 or so clones, about 80% appearing once. Germline V gives CDR1 KGHSH, CDR2 LQKENI. The CDR3 consists of 16 residues. Trimming at V came to 2 bases and at J to 4 bases, leaving 6 bases not matched to a gene. As for this clone: Its antigen is currently unknown.

Sequencing was done on a sample of PBMCs. This TCR came from a woman aged 45-65 years in good health and CMV-seronegative. The chain is built from TRBV18 and TRBJ1-3, with 9 bases aligning to TRBD1. For the CDR3, the DNA is TGTGCCAGCTCACCAGCCCAGACAGGGGGAGGAAACACCATATATTTT. This translates into CASSPAQTGGGNTIYF.